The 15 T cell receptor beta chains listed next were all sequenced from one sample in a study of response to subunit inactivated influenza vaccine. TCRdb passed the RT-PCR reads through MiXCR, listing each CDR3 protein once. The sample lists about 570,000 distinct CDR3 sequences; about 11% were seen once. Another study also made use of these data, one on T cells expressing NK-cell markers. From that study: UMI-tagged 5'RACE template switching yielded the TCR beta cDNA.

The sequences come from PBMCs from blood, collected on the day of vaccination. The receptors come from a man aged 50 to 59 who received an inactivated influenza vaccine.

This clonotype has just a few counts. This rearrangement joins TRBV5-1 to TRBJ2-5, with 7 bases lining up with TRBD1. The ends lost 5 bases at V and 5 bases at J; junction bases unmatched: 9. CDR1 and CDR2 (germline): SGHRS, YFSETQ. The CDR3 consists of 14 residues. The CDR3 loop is CASSQQGVWETQYF. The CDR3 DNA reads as TGCGCCAGCAGTCAGCAGGGGGTTTGGGAGACCCAGTACTTC.

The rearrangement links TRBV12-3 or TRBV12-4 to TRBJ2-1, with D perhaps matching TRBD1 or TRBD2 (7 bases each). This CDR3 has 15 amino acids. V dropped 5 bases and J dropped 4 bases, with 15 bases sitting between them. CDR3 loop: CASSGGGTAYNEQFF. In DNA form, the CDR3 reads TGTGCCAGCAGTGGGGGGGGGACAGCTTACAATGAGCAGTTCTTC.

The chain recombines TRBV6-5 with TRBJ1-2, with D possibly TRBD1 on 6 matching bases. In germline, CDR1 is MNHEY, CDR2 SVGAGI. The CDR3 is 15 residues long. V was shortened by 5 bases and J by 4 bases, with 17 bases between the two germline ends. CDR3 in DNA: TGTGCCAGCAGTACCCGAGGCAGGGGTGGCTATGGCTACACCTTC. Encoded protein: CASSTRGRGGYGYTF.

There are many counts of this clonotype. The CDR3 DNA reads TGCGCCAGCAGCAAGGGACAGGCGGAGACCCAGTACTTC. Translated: CASSKGQAETQYF. The J gene is TRBJ2-5, the V gene TRBV5-1; TRBD1 matches at 8 bases. Germline-derived CDR1 and CDR2 are SGHRS and YFSETQ. This CDR3 spans 13 amino acids. V was pared by 4 bases and J by 5 bases, with 4 bases of the junction left unmatched.

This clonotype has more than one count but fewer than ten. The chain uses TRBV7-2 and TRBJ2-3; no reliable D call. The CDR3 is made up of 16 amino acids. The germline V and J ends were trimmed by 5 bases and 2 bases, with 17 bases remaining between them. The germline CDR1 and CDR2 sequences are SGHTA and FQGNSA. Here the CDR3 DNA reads TGTGCCAGCAGCGACCTTGGTGTCAGAACCACAGATACGCAGTATTTT. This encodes CASSDLGVRTTDTQYF.

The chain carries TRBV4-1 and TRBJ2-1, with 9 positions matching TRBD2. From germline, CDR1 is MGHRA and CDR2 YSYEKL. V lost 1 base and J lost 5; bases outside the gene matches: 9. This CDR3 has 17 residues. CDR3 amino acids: CASSQAPRGGLHNEQFF. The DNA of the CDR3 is TGCGCCAGCAGCCAAGCTCCGCGGGGGGGCTTACACAATGAGCAGTTCTTC.

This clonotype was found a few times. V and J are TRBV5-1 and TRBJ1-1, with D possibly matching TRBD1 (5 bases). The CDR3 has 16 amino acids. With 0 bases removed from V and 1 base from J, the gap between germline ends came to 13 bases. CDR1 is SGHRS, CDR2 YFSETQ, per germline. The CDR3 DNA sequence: TGCGCCAGCAGCTTGGCAGTAGGACAATCGAACACTGAAGCTTTCTTT. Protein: CASSLAVGQSNTEAFF. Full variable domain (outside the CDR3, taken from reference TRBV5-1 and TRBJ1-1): KAGVTQTPRYLIKTRGQQVTLSCSPISGHRSVSWYQQTPGQGLQFLFEYFSETQRNKGNFPGRFSGRQFSNSRSEMNVSTLELGDSALYLCASSLAVGQSNTEAFFGQGTRLTVV.

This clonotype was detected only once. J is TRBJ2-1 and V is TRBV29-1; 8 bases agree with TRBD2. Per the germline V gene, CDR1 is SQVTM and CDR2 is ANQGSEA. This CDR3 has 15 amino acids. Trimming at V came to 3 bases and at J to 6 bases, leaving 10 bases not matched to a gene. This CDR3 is CSVDPERENGNEQFF. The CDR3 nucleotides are TGCAGCGTTGACCCAGAGCGGGAGAATGGCAATGAGCAGTTCTTC.

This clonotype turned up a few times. CDR3 bases: TGTGCCAGCAGCCTGGGACAGAGAGATTCACCCCTCCACTTT. The encoded protein is CASSLGQRDSPLHF. This chain connects TRBV7-6 to TRBJ1-6, with 7 bases that match TRBD1. Germline V gene sequence: CDR1 SGHVS, CDR2 FNYEAQ. Trimming cost V 5 bases and J 8 bases; bases outside gene matches: 6. The CDR3 covers 14 residues.

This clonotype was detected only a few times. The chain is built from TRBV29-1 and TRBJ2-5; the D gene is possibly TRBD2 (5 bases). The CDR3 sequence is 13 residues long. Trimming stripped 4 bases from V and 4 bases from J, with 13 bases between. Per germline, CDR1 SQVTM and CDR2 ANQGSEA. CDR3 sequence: CSVVFRLLETQYF. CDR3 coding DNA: TGCAGCGTTGTATTTCGACTATTAGAGACCCAGTACTTC.

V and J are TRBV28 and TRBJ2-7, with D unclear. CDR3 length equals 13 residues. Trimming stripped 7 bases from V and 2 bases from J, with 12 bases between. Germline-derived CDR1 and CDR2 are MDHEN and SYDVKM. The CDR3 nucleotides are TGTGCCAGCACCCCCGCCGGAGCCTACGAGCAGTACTTC. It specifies CASTPAGAYEQYF. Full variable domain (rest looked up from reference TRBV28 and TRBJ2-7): DVKVTQSSRYLVKRTGEKVFLECVQDMDHENMFWYRQDPGLGLRLIYFSYDVKMKEKGDIPEGYSVSREKKERFSLILESASTNQTSMYLCASTPAGAYEQYFGPGTRLTVT.

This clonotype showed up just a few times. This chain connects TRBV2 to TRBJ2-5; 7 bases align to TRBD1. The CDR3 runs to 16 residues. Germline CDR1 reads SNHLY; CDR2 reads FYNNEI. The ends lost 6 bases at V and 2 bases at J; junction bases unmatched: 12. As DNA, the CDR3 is TGTGCCAGCAGCCTTACTCGGACAGGTCAACAAGAGACCCAGTACTTC. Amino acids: CASSLTRTGQQETQYF.

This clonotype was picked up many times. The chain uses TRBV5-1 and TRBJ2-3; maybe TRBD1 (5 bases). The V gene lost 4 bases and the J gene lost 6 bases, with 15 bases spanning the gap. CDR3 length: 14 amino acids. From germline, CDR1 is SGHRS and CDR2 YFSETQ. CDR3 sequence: CASSQDTTQDTQYF. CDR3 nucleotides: TGCGCCAGCAGCCAGGACACCACCCAGGATACGCAGTATTTT.

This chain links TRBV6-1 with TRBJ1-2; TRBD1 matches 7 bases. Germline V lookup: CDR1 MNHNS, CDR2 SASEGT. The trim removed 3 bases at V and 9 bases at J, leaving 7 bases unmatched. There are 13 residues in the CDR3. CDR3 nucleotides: TGTGCCAGCAGTGAGCCCGGGACAGAGAGCTACACCTTC. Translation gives CASSEPGTESYTF.

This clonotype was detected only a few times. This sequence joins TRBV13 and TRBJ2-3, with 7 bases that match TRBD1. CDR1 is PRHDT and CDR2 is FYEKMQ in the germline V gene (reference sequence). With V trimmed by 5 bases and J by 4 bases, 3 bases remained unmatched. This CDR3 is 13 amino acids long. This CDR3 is CASSERGPDTQYF. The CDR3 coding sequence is TGTGCCAGCAGCGAGAGGGGGCCAGATACGCAGTATTTT.